In its sample, the clone carrying this T cell receptor (beta chain) was seen a few times. Primers: 60 Vbeta forward and 13 Jbeta reverse. Profiled with immunoSEQ multiplex PCR; TCRdb holds only in-frame clones, not every one. Of about 70,000 clones in the sample, 74% were seen once. These data are taken from a study of cytomegalovirus exposure and HLA in healthy donors. The ends were cut back, 8 bases at V and 0 bases at J, with 14 bases in the middle. CDR1 and CDR2 (germline): MDHEN, SYDVKM. This CDR3 comprises 15 residues. The sequencing input was PBMCs. The clonotype comes from a human donor in good health. This sequence joins TRBV28 and TRBJ1-3; D call uncertain. The CDR3 reads CASSPTSFSGNTIYF. The CDR3 DNA reads TGTGCCAGCTCCCCGACATCTTTCTCTGGAAACACCATATATTTT.